This entry describes one TCR beta chain. What it recognizes is unknown. The study drew the donors from its roughly 120-subject validation cohort, separate from the approximately 700-subject first cohort. This entry comes from a study of cytomegalovirus exposure and HLA in healthy donors. Germline V gene lookup returns CDR1 SGHTA and CDR2 FQGNSA. This CDR3 spans 13 amino acids. Trimming took off 4 bases at V and 7 bases at J, with 13 bases between the two ends. General study results and limits: Reports described diagnosis of cytomegalovirus status by the classifier as highly specific and sensitive. It was about 180 TCR beta chains that were listed as cytomegalovirus-associated.

Here immunoSEQ multiplex PCR was the method, and the copy in TCRdb shows in-frame clones only, minus some. The table has some 150,000 clones, approximately 90% seen once; the top ten hold around 0.7%. Sequencing input: PBMCs. The source is a man younger than 35 in good health and CMV-seronegative. The chain has TRBV7-2 and TRBJ2-5; no reliable D call. Here the CDR3 DNA reads TGTGCCAGCAGCTATGCGACATCTGGGACCCAGTACTTC. Translation: CASSYATSGTQYF.